Here is one T cell receptor beta chain with its context. The CDR3 has 14 residues. Between the trimmed V and J ends, which lost 0 bases and 0 bases, there was a span of 8 bases. Germline assignment: CDR1 GTSNPN and CDR2 SVGIG (reference sequence). The source of the sample is a study of blood T cell repertoires in COVID-19. Study information: PBMCs, B-cell-depleted T cells, or T cells were the source of the cDNA or gDNA that made up the material.

TCRdb's copy holds only in-frame clones and misses some; the assay was immunoSEQ multiplex PCR. The sample holds some 250,000 clones; 87% are singletons and the top ten take just over 7%. The V call is TRBV30, the J call TRBJ1-1, with unresolved D. The source material was peripheral blood. This clonotype was obtained from a man in his 60s who had recovered from COVID-19. The CDR3 DNA sequence: TGTGCCTGGAGTGTTAGGCGGTTGAACACTGAAGCTTTCTTT. Translation gives CAWSVRRLNTEAFF.